The source of this T cell receptor beta chain is a study of control samples from healthy donors and cancer patients. V shed 0 bases and J shed 7 bases, with 12 bases lying between them. The CDR3 sequence is 14 residues long. CDR1 is MGHRA, CDR2 YSYEKL, per germline. Method: immunoSEQ multiplex PCR; TCRdb's copy keeps in-frame clones and lacks some. The sample holds some 22,000 clones, around 84% seen once. J is TRBJ1-2 and V is TRBV4-1; perhaps TRBD1 as D (6 bases). This TCR came from a man in his fifties or sixties with colorectal cancer. Material: PBMCs. CDR3 DNA sequence: TGCGCCAGCAGCCAAGAGGCAGGGGTGTTTGGCTACACCTTC. Its protein product is CASSQEAGVFGYTF.